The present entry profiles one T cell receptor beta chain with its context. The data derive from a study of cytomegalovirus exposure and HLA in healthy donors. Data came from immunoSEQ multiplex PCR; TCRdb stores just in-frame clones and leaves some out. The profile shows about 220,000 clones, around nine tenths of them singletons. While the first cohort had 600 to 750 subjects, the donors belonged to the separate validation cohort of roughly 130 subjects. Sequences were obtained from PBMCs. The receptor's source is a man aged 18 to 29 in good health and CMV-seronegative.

CDR3 amino acids: CASSLYATDQETQYF. The DNA of the CDR3 is TGTGCCAGCAGCTTATACGCCACAGACCAAGAGACCCAGTACTTC. V gene TRBV7-6 combines with J gene TRBJ2-5; unclear D gene. The CDR3 runs 15 residues. Trimming took off 2 bases at V and 0 bases at J, with 10 bases between the two ends. Germline values: CDR1 SGHVS, CDR2 FNYEAQ.